The entry below describes one TCR beta chain. The antigen it recognizes is unknown. Base qualities were left out, and no much larger clone turns up one base away. During colonoscopy, one to two pinch biopsies were obtained from the rectum for research purposes. Before the diagnostic colonoscopy, none of the ulcerative colitis patients had been given any immunosuppressive medication. Rectal biopsies were digested with proteinase K before DNA isolation. The Wizard kit (Promega) was used to extract genomic DNA from blood and intestinal samples. Using the immunoSEQ TRB Survey service, rearranged CDR3 beta regions were amplified from genomic DNA with multiplex V and J primers. Survey-level sequencing depth of up to 500,000 reads per sample was used to keep depth equal across samples. Libraries were purified and pooled, and sequencing was performed on Illumina technology. The original pipeline was this. Productive clonality, sample overlap, pairwise scatters, CDR3 beta length, V/D/J gene usage and productiveness were assessed with immunoSEQ online tools. Calculated diversity was defined as the number of unique rearrangements divided by total templates, multiplied by 100, and Shannon and Simpson indices were computed as well. Principal component analysis was performed on Z-score normalized data with the R prcomp function and the ggbiplot package. Morisita's index was used to quantify the clonal overlap between blood and rectum within each subject. Here the immuneACCESS table is served through TCRdb, limited to in-frame sequences with V and J called. Missing clones are a known gap in these copies; in checked studies unresolved V genes cover under half, and the rest lacks a known reason. The DNA gave D and trimming, while V, J and clone size come from that table. The sample table lists about 35,000 clones, 81% of them with a count of one. The ten largest account for approximately 1% of the sample.

This sample was included in a study of pediatric ulcerative colitis (dated by TCRdb to about 2019). General notes on the study: Pancolitis was present in several ulcerative colitis patients and left-sided colitis in two, and histology consistent with ulcerative colitis was found in all of these patients. Roughly ten newly diagnosed, treatment-naive pediatric ulcerative colitis patients and four non-IBD control children each provided paired blood and rectal samples. Using the Pediatric Ulcerative Colitis Activity Index, a couple of patients were classed as having mild disease, four as having moderate disease and three as having acute severe colitis. Study-wide conclusions, independent of this receptor: Only a handful of individuals were included in the healthy control group, which was small. Two rectal CDR3 clonotypes were present in all ulcerative colitis patients and in none of the controls. T cells from blood may have been included in the rectal pinch biopsies, particularly in patients with overt colitis. Features of the rectal repertoire distinguished controls, mild-moderate colitis patients and acute severe colitis patients, and in acute severe colitis rectal diversity was lower because of clonal expansions. A couple of patients' blood samples yielded substantially fewer templates for technical reasons and were excluded from blood-rectal overlap analysis. Autologous blood-rectal clonal overlap was significantly higher in ulcerative colitis patients than in controls, suggesting increased T cell trafficking to inflamed tissue. Because repertoires were derived from total lymphocyte DNA, patterns in rare subsets such as regulatory T cells may not have been reflected.

The CDR3 runs 14 residues from the cysteine to the phenylalanine. Only the CDR3 DNA is retained, 42 bases long and in frame from the first base. As encoded in the germline V gene (reference sequence), CDR1 is MNHEY while CDR2 is SMNVEV. Trimming costs V 3 bases and J 4 bases, and their ends lie 13 bases apart. The TCR comes from a boy aged 5-17 years with mild ulcerative colitis. Sequenced sample: gut tissue. This chain joins TRBV27 to TRBJ2-7; D gene: possibly TRBD1, on 6 matching bases. The DNA sequence is given as TGTGCCAGCAGTTTCACAGGGACCCTTTACGAGCAGTACTTC. Translated, this gives CASSFTGTLYEQYF.